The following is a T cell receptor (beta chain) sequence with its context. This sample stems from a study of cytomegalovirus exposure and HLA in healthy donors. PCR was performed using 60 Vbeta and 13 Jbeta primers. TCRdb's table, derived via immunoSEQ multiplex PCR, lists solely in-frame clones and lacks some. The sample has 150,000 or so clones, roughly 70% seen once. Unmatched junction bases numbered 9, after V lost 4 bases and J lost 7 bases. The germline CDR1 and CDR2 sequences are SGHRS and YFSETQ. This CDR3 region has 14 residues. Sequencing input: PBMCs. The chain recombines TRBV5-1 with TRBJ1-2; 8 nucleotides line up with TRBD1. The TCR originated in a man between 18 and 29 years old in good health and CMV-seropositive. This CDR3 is CASSPDRARGGYTF. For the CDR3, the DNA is TGCGCCAGCAGCCCGGACAGGGCGAGGGGTGGCTACACCTTC.